This T cell receptor beta chain was documented in a study of T-cell reconstitution after alpha-beta-depleted transplantation in children. Unique molecular identifiers were used in preparing the TCRbeta library. From the PCR reads, TCRdb called clonotypes with MiXCR, one entry per CDR3 protein. The table has about 640,000 distinct CDR3 sequences, roughly 17% seen once. CDR3 length: 16 amino acids. Germline V CDR1 and CDR2: DFQATT, SNEGSKA (reference sequence). V dropped 1 base and J dropped 0 bases, with 13 bases sitting between them. Sequenced material: PBMCs from the stem cell graft donor, taken from the stem cell graft. The TCR sequence derives from a human donor who donated a stem cell graft to a child with acute myeloid leukemia. The rearrangement uses TRBV20-1 and TRBJ1-5; D remains ambiguous. The CDR3 DNA sequence: TGCAGTGCTAGAGGCGGGCTAAGAGATAGCAATCAGCCCCAGCATTTT. This encodes CSARGGLRDSNQPQHF.